This entry lists 20 T cell receptor beta chains sequenced from one sample in a study of CD8+ T cells in alopecia areata. RNA, once extracted, was reverse transcribed into cDNA for use as the sequencing template. Generated by immunoSEQ multiplex PCR, the TCRdb table keeps only in-frame clones and is missing some. The table includes around 140,000 clones, more than 40% detected once. Material for sequencing was CD4+ T cells sorted from blood. The source is a human donor with alopecia areata.

This clone was recorded a few times. The V gene is TRBV15, the J gene TRBJ2-5; D could derive from TRBD1 or TRBD2 (5 bases each). The CDR3 loop spans 13 amino acids. Trimming removed 5 bases from V and 2 bases from J, with 9 bases in between. CDR1 LNHNV and CDR2 YYDKDF come from the germline V gene (reference sequence). Written as DNA, the CDR3 is TGTGCCACCAGCGGGGGATTGCAAGAGACCCAGTACTTC. Translated: CATSGGLQETQYF.

V and J are TRBV5-1 and TRBJ2-5; 9 bases fit TRBD2. The V gene end was trimmed by 4 bases and the J gene end by 2 bases; junction bases not matched to a gene: 6. The CDR3 has 15 amino acids. Germline CDR1 SGHRS, CDR2 YFSETQ. Here the CDR3 reads CASSRTSENQETQYF. CDR3 in DNA: TGCGCCAGCAGCCGGACTAGCGAAAATCAAGAGACCCAGTACTTC.

The genes are TRBV5-1 and TRBJ2-6, with 9 bases fitting TRBD1. V shed 4 bases and J 4 bases; nucleotides not matched to a gene: 12. There are 18 residues in the CDR3. Germline V gene lookup returns CDR1 SGHRS and CDR2 YFSETQ. Here the CDR3 reads CASSAWDRADFGANVLTF. Here the CDR3 DNA reads TGCGCCAGCAGCGCCTGGGACAGGGCCGATTTCGGGGCCAACGTCCTGACTTTC. Full variable domain (rest looked up from reference TRBV5-1 and TRBJ2-6): KAGVTQTPRYLIKTRGQQVTLSCSPISGHRSVSWYQQTPGQGLQFLFEYFSETQRNKGNFPGRFSGRQFSNSRSEMNVSTLELGDSALYLCASSAWDRADFGANVLTFGAGSRLTVL.

This clone was counted only a few times. The rearrangement joins TRBV29-1 to TRBJ2-5; the D call may be TRBD1 or TRBD2 (6 bases each). The length of the CDR3 is 14 residues. Germline V gene data show CDR1 as SQVTM and CDR2 as ANQGSEA. The germline V and J ends were trimmed by 6 bases and 5 bases, with 19 bases remaining between them. CDR3 in DNA: TGCAGCGTGGGGGCCCCTGGAGGGGGGGAGACCCAGTACTTC. It encodes CSVGAPGGGETQYF.

The chain joins TRBV7-9 to TRBJ2-1; 7 bases map to TRBD1. Per germline, CDR1 SEHNR and CDR2 FQNEAQ (reference sequence). The trim removed 5 bases at V and 7 bases at J, leaving 5 bases unmatched. This CDR3 spans 13 amino acids. In DNA form, the CDR3 reads TGTGCCAGCAGCGTAACAGGGGAGAATGAGCAGTTCTTC. As protein: CASSVTGENEQFF.

V and J are TRBV2 and TRBJ2-5; D might be TRBD1 (6 bases). This CDR3 has 13 residues. Germline V gene data show CDR1 as SNHLY and CDR2 as FYNNEI. The ends were cut back, 4 bases at V and 5 bases at J, with 11 bases in the middle. The CDR3 loop is CASSAGVGETQYF. In DNA, the CDR3 is TGTGCCAGCAGTGCAGGGGTCGGGGAGACCCAGTACTTC.

In this sample, this clone turned up a few times. DNA of the CDR3: TGCAGCGCGGGCTCGTCGCCAGGGGGCTTCTATGGCTACACCTTC. Translated, it gives CSAGSSPGGFYGYTF. The gene calls are TRBV29-1 and TRBJ1-2, with 8 bases matching TRBD1. Germline trimming cut 7 bases from V and 4 bases from J; bases unmatched to any gene: 14. The CDR3 runs to 15 residues. CDR1 and CDR2 (germline): SQVTM, ANQGSEA.

This chain links TRBV23-1 with TRBJ2-1, with 7 nucleotides matching TRBD1. TRBV23-1 is an ORF; its function is uncertain. The CDR3 has 15 amino acids. J gave up 6 bases and V 2 bases, and 7 bases lay outside the gene matches. For the CDR3, the DNA is TGCGCCAGCAGTCAAGCCCACCGACAGGGCAATGAGCAGTTCTTC. This gives the protein CASSQAHRQGNEQFF.

The rearrangement uses TRBV5-6 and TRBJ2-5; TRBD2 matches at 7 bases. The CDR3 is 13 amino acids. The germline V gene has CDR1 SGHDT and CDR2 YYEEEE. After removal of 4 bases from V and 5 bases from J, the junction contained 5 bases not matched to a gene. The CDR3 nucleotides are TGTGCCAGCAGCCGGACTAGGGGTGAGACCCAGTACTTC. Its translation: CASSRTRGETQYF.

This clone was found a few times. The chain carries TRBV7-2 and TRBJ1-2, with 8 positions matching TRBD1. Per the germline V gene, CDR1 is SGHTA and CDR2 is FQGNSA. With 5 bases clipped from V and 4 bases from J, the junction kept 12 bases outside the gene matches. This CDR3 contains 16 residues. The DNA of the CDR3 is TGTGCCAGCAGCCTGGGACAGGACACTACCCTCTATGGCTACACCTTC. Residues: CASSLGQDTTLYGYTF.

This chain uses TRBV2 with TRBJ2-5, with D unclear. This CDR3 is built from 13 residues. CDR1 is SNHLY, CDR2 FYNNEI, per germline. V lost 6 bases, J lost 5 bases, and 13 bases lay in between. CDR3 nucleotide sequence: TGTGCCAGCAGCCAAAGGACCGGTGAGACCCAGTACTTC. Its protein is CASSQRTGETQYF.

Only a few counts were recorded for this clone. This chain uses TRBV4-1 with TRBJ2-2; possible D gene TRBD2, 6 bases. The germline V gene has CDR1 MGHRA and CDR2 YSYEKL. The CDR3 has 14 residues. The V end was cut by 7 bases, the J end by 2 bases, with 11 bases between. CDR3 amino acids: CASTPGGNTGELFF. For the CDR3, the DNA is TGCGCCAGCACCCCCGGGGGAAACACCGGGGAGCTGTTTTTT.

In this sample, this clone turned up a few times. The chain links TRBV29-1 to TRBJ1-1; D is ambiguous. From germline, CDR1 is SQVTM and CDR2 ANQGSEA. The ends were cut back, 6 bases at V and 4 bases at J, with 9 bases in the middle. The CDR3 contains 11 residues. The CDR3, as DNA: TGCAGCGTCGGAGATGTCACTGAAGCTTTCTTT. This translates into CSVGDVTEAFF.

This clone turned up a few times. V usage is TRBV5-4 and J usage is TRBJ2-1; perhaps TRBD1 as D (6 bases). The CDR3 is 13 amino acids. Trimming took off 9 bases at V and 3 bases at J, with 13 bases between the two ends. Germline V lookup: CDR1 SGHNT, CDR2 YYREEE (reference sequence). CDR3 DNA sequence: TGTGCCACCCGGGACACTTTCTACAATGAGCAGTTCTTC. This translates into CATRDTFYNEQFF.

The chain couples TRBV7-3 to TRBJ2-1; TRBD2 matches at 8 bases. CDR3 length equals 15 residues. V gave up 3 bases and J gave up 6 bases; unmatched junction bases: 7. Germline V lookup: CDR1 SGHTA, CDR2 FQGTGA. The DNA of the CDR3 is TGTGCCAGCAGCTTTACGGGAGGGCCACTCAATGAGCAGTTCTTC. Translating it yields CASSFTGGPLNEQFF.

V and J are TRBV9 and TRBJ2-5; D remains unclear. V was trimmed by 4 bases and J by 5 bases, leaving 18 bases between them. CDR3 length: 15 amino acids. Germline values: CDR1 SGDLS, CDR2 YYNGEE. CDR3 residues: CASSPRHVSEETQYF. For the CDR3, the DNA is TGTGCCAGCAGCCCCCGACACGTTTCGGAGGAGACCCAGTACTTC.

The chain is built from TRBV6-5 and TRBJ2-5, with 9 positions matching TRBD2. CDR3 length equals 15 residues. The ends lost 5 bases at V and 2 bases at J; junction bases unmatched: 6. The V gene's germline CDR1 is MNHEY and CDR2 SVGAGI. CDR3 sequence: CASSKRGLAQETQYF. CDR3 in DNA: TGTGCCAGCAGTAAACGGGGACTAGCTCAAGAGACCCAGTACTTC.

This rearrangement joins TRBV25-1 to TRBJ1-4; no definite D call. Trimming cost V 6 bases and J 5 bases, with 4 bases left between them. This CDR3 is 11 amino acids long. Germline V gene sequence: CDR1 MGHDK, CDR2 SYGVNS. CDR3 loop: CASSFNEKLFF. The CDR3 DNA reads TGTGCCAGCAGCTTCAATGAAAAACTGTTTTTT.

The chain uses TRBV19 and TRBJ2-3; D might be TRBD1 (5 bases). V dropped 7 bases and J dropped 1 base, with 15 bases sitting between them. Germline V gene lookup returns CDR1 LNHDA and CDR2 SQIVND (reference sequence). The length of the CDR3 is 15 residues. The CDR3 DNA reads TGTGCCAGTACCCCACCAGGACACGGCACAGATACGCAGTATTTT. Translating gives CASTPPGHGTDTQYF.

This clone showed up just a few times. CDR3 in amino acids: CASSLVAINTGELFF. The CDR3 region has the DNA TGTGCCAGCAGCTTAGTGGCAATAAACACCGGGGAGCTGTTTTTT. The rearrangement joins TRBV7-9 to TRBJ2-2, with D unresolved. This CDR3 spans 15 amino acids. Trimming left V 1 base short and J 2 bases short, with 8 bases between. The germline V gene encodes CDR1 SEHNR and CDR2 FQNEAQ (reference sequence).